The 28 T cell receptor beta chains below were found in one sample sequenced in a study of CD8 T cells in ankylosing spondylitis. Study observations and caveats: A TCR beta motif made of about 8 highly homologous variants seemed typical of ankylosing spondylitis blood.

TCRdb re-analysed the 5' RACE reads in MiXCR, keeping a single row per CDR3 protein. In the table there are fewer than 650,000 distinct CDR3 sequences, 9.5% to 15% of which are singletons. Their cognate antigens are unknown. Source material: blood, either unsorted or a sorted T cell fraction (not recorded which). Receptors were obtained from a male donor with ankylosing spondylitis.

V is TRBV7-2 and J is TRBJ1-1; the match to TRBD1 covers 12 bases. Trimming cost V 8 bases and J 5 bases; bases outside gene matches: 9. This CDR3 is built from 15 residues. Germline CDR1 is SGHTA and CDR2 is FQGNSA. CDR3 nucleotides: TGTGCCAGCGAGGGGACAGGGGGCTTGTGGACTGAAGCTTTCTTT. Its translation: CASEGTGGLWTEAFF.

This clonotype was counted between two and nine times. The chain is built from TRBV7-2 and TRBJ2-7; 8 nucleotides align to TRBD1. J lost 3 bases, V lost 8 bases, and 6 bases had no gene match. Germline assignment: CDR1 SGHTA and CDR2 FQGNSA. The CDR3 is 13 residues long. The CDR3 reads CASAIQGDYEQYF. CDR3 nucleotide sequence: TGTGCCAGCGCGATACAGGGGGACTACGAGCAGTACTTC.

This chain connects TRBV7-2 to TRBJ2-5; 10 bases line up with TRBD2. Trimming removed 5 bases from V and 7 bases from J; junction bases left unmatched: 10. Germline CDR1 reads SGHTA; CDR2 reads FQGNSA. CDR3 size: 15 residues. The CDR3 sequence is CASSPGAGGRGTQYF. The CDR3 DNA follows: TGTGCCAGCAGCCCAGGAGCGGGAGGGCGGGGGACCCAGTACTTC.

At least ten counts were recorded for this clonotype. The chain couples TRBV25-1 to TRBJ2-5; no definite D call. The CDR3 sequence is 11 residues long. Germline CDR1 and CDR2: MGHDK and SYGVNS. V lost 2 bases and J 5 bases, leaving 3 bases between the germline ends. CDR3 nucleotide sequence: TGTGCCAGCAGTGAAAAGGAGACCCAGTACTTC. Amino acids: CASSEKETQYF.

The rearrangement links TRBV5-4 to TRBJ1-2; possible D gene TRBD1, 6 bases. The CDR3 loop spans 14 amino acids. The germline V gene encodes CDR1 SGHNT and CDR2 YYREEE (reference sequence). Trimming stripped 0 bases from V and 8 bases from J, with 14 bases between. This CDR3 reads CASSLAGLQGGYTF. DNA of the CDR3: TGTGCCAGCAGCTTGGCCGGCCTACAGGGCGGCTACACCTTC.

The chain uses TRBV3-1 and TRBJ2-2; TRBD2 matches at 9 bases. CDR3 length equals 15 residues. Unmatched junction bases numbered 0, after V lost 4 bases and J lost 0 bases. The V gene's germline CDR1 is LGHDT and CDR2 YNNKEL (reference sequence). This CDR3 reads CASSRGRANTGELFF. The CDR3, as DNA: TGTGCCAGCAGCCGCGGGAGGGCGAACACCGGGGAGCTGTTTTTT. The complete variable domain, with remaining parts taken from reference TRBV3-1 and TRBJ2-2, reads DTAVSQTPKYLVTQMGNDKSIKCEQNLGHDTMYWYKQDSKKFLKIMFSYNNKELIINETVPNRFSPKSPDKAHLNLHINSLELGDSAVYFCASSRGRANTGELFFGEGSRLTVL.

V usage is TRBV7-2 and J usage is TRBJ2-3; D is possibly TRBD2 (6 bases). Germline V CDR1 and CDR2: SGHTA, FQGNSA. The CDR3 runs to 16 residues. Trimming shortened V by 1 base and J by 5 bases, and 16 bases separated the two germline ends. CDR3 residues: CASSLDPGTGKDTQYF. The DNA for the CDR3 is TGTGCCAGCAGCTTAGACCCCGGGACTGGGAAAGATACGCAGTATTTT.

The genes are TRBV20-1 and TRBJ1-5; perhaps TRBD1 as D (6 bases). Trimming shortened V by 6 bases and J by 0 bases, and 24 bases separated the two germline ends. The CDR3 extends over 18 amino acids. Germline V gene data show CDR1 as DFQATT and CDR2 as SNEGSKA (reference sequence). This chain's CDR3 is CSAAGTPGLLYSNQPQHF. CDR3 bases: TGCAGTGCAGCCGGGACACCCGGCTTGCTATATAGCAATCAGCCCCAGCATTTT.

The CDR3 loop is CASSGGTGGDTEAFF. CDR3 sequence (DNA): TGTGCCAGCAGTGGGGGGACAGGGGGAGACACTGAAGCTTTCTTT. J is TRBJ1-1 and V is TRBV25-1, with TRBD1 matching 11 bases. Trimming took 4 bases from V and 3 from J; bases not matched to a gene: 4. Germline CDR1 and CDR2: MGHDK and SYGVNS. The CDR3 runs to 15 residues.

This clonotype was seen many times. The chain uses TRBV11-2 and TRBJ2-7; D remains ambiguous. The germline V and J ends were trimmed by 7 bases and 0 bases, with 16 bases remaining between them. CDR3 size: 15 residues. Germline CDR1 and CDR2: SGHAT and FQNNGV. As DNA, the CDR3 is TGTGCCAGCACCAATATCCGGACCGGCTCCTACGAGCAGTACTTC. This translates into CASTNIRTGSYEQYF.

This clonotype was recorded a few times. The chain employs TRBV12-3 or TRBV12-4 and TRBJ2-5; possible D gene TRBD2, 6 bases. The ends were cut back, 3 bases at V and 7 bases at J, with 18 bases in the middle. The CDR3 totals 15 residues. Here the CDR3 reads CASSFGGNGVGTQYF. The CDR3 DNA reads TGTGCCAGCAGTTTTGGAGGGAATGGCGTCGGGACCCAGTACTTC.

This clonotype was observed a few times. The chain carries TRBV20-1 and TRBJ1-4, with 8 bases aligning to TRBD1. J was trimmed by 8 bases and V by 5 bases; bases with no gene match: 4. CDR1 and CDR2 from the germline V gene are DFQATT and SNEGSKA (reference sequence). The CDR3 has 12 amino acids. CDR3 amino acids: CSAAQGGEKLFF. Written as DNA, the CDR3 is TGCAGTGCTGCACAGGGGGGGGAAAAACTGTTTTTT.

The table lists this clonotype with a few counts. The chain carries TRBV29-1 and TRBJ2-1, with D possibly matching TRBD2 (5 bases). V lost 7 bases and J lost 6, with 13 bases in between. CDR3 length equals 12 residues. Germline V gives CDR1 SQVTM, CDR2 ANQGSEA. This chain's CDR3 is CSGLPSFNEQFF. CDR3 nucleotides: TGCAGCGGATTACCTAGCTTCAATGAGCAGTTCTTC.

This sequence joins TRBV12-3 or TRBV12-4 and TRBJ1-4, with 7 bases aligning to TRBD1. The ends lost 6 bases at V and 4 bases at J; junction bases unmatched: 8. The CDR3 runs to 15 residues. The CDR3 loop is CASRPRDSINEKLFF. CDR3 sequence (DNA): TGTGCCAGCAGGCCCCGGGACAGTATTAATGAAAAACTGTTTTTT.

This clonotype was seen only a few times. The CDR3 DNA follows: TGCAGTGCACCCTATGGAGGGGGGGGGGCAGATACGCAGTATTTT. This translates into CSAPYGGGGADTQYF. The chain employs TRBV20-1 and TRBJ2-3, with a weak D call TRBD2 (7 bases). Between the trimmed V and J ends, which lost 6 bases and 4 bases, there was a span of 20 bases. CDR1 DFQATT and CDR2 SNEGSKA come from the germline V gene (reference sequence). This CDR3 comprises 15 residues.

V is TRBV20-1 and J is TRBJ2-5, with D unresolved. The CDR3 is 13 amino acids. Trimming left V 5 bases short and J 2 bases short, with 12 bases between. CDR1 DFQATT and CDR2 SNEGSKA come from the germline V gene (reference sequence). The CDR3 DNA reads TGCAGTGCTCAGGCGGCGGTTCAAGAGACCCAGTACTTC. Its protein product is CSAQAAVQETQYF.

This chain links TRBV20-1 with TRBJ2-5, with unresolved D. The CDR3 consists of 13 residues. Germline lookup yields CDR1 DFQATT and CDR2 SNEGSKA (reference sequence). This CDR3 reads CSAEPGRQETQYF. As DNA, the CDR3 is TGCAGCGCGGAACCTGGAAGACAAGAGACCCAGTACTTC.

This clonotype came up a few times. The chain is built from TRBV24-1 and TRBJ2-6; D is undetermined. Germline V gene data show CDR1 as KGHDR and CDR2 as SFDVKD. Trimming removed 2 bases from V and 0 bases from J, with 10 bases in between. The CDR3 contains 17 residues. In nucleotides, the CDR3 is TGTGCCACCAGTGATTCCCGGGTGGGCTCTGGGGCCAACGTCCTGACTTTC. It yields the protein CATSDSRVGSGANVLTF.

The sample holds a few counts of this clonotype. V and J are TRBV7-9 and TRBJ2-1; D remains ambiguous. Germline V gene lookup returns CDR1 SEHNR and CDR2 FQNEAQ (reference sequence). The CDR3 has 15 amino acids. V lost 2 bases and J lost 5, with 13 bases in between. In DNA, the CDR3 is TGTGCCAGCAGCTTATTATTTGGAGTCCACAATGAGCAGTTCTTC. Its translation is CASSLLFGVHNEQFF. Full variable domain (outside the CDR3, taken from reference TRBV7-9 and TRBJ2-1): DTGVSQNPRHKITKRGQNVTFRCDPISEHNRLYWYRQTLGQGPEFLTYFQNEAQLEKSRLLSDRFSAERPKGSFSTLEIQRTEQGDSAMYLCASSLLFGVHNEQFFGPGTRLTVL.

In this sample, this clonotype turned up a few times. The genes are TRBV29-1 and TRBJ2-3; 7 bases are a match to TRBD2. V trimming: 7 bases; J trimming: 6 bases; junction bases outside the gene matches: 4. Germline V gene lookup returns CDR1 SQVTM and CDR2 ANQGSEA. This CDR3 has 11 residues. CDR3 amino acids: CSAGLEDTQYF. In DNA form, the CDR3 reads TGCAGCGCCGGACTAGAGGATACGCAGTATTTT.

The J gene is TRBJ2-7, the V gene TRBV7-8, with 8 bases that match TRBD1. This CDR3 is 14 amino acids long. V lost 5 bases, J lost 2 bases, and 5 bases stayed unmatched. Germline V CDR1 and CDR2: SGHVS, FQNEAQ. CDR3 DNA sequence: TGTGCCAGCAGCCTACGCAGGGGGCCCTACGAGCAGTACGTC. It is translated as CASSLRRGPYEQYV.

This clonotype was counted only a few times. This rearrangement joins TRBV18 to TRBJ2-7; D remains ambiguous. Germline CDR1 is KGHSH and CDR2 is LQKENI. The ends were cut back, 3 bases at V and 3 bases at J, with 9 bases in the middle. This CDR3 is 13 amino acids long. The CDR3 is CASSPPSYYEQYF. DNA for the CDR3: TGTGCCAGCTCACCTCCCAGCTACTACGAGCAGTACTTC.

The genes are TRBV5-1 and TRBJ2-2; possibly TRBD2 for D (5 bases). Trimming stripped 0 bases from V and 3 bases from J, with 12 bases between. The CDR3 extends over 16 amino acids. Germline lookup yields CDR1 SGHRS and CDR2 YFSETQ. This CDR3 is CASSLVAVGDTGELFF. The CDR3, as DNA: TGCGCCAGCAGCTTGGTGGCAGTCGGGGACACCGGGGAGCTGTTTTTT.

There are a few counts of this clonotype. The CDR3 DNA reads as TGTGCCAGCAGTGACTCTGGTGGAGGGGCGGGAACTGAAGCTTTCTTT. Translating it yields CASSDSGGGAGTEAFF. The V gene is TRBV6-4, the J gene TRBJ1-1; a weak D match, TRBD1 (5 bases). Germline V CDR1 and CDR2: MRHNA, SNTAGT. This CDR3 has 16 amino acids. The germline V and J ends were trimmed by 0 bases and 5 bases, with 16 bases remaining between them.

The chain uses TRBV5-1 and TRBJ1-4; D possibly corresponds to TRBD1 (5 bases). Germline V gene data show CDR1 as SGHRS and CDR2 as YFSETQ. The V end lost 0 bases, the J end lost 6 bases, and 15 bases lay between the germline ends. This CDR3 comprises 16 residues. For the CDR3, the DNA is TGCGCCAGCAGCTTGGGTAGACAGCCAAAATATGAAAAACTGTTTTTT. Its protein is CASSLGRQPKYEKLFF.

A few counts support this clonotype. The CDR3 region is CASSLDTGLTYEQYF. For the CDR3, the DNA is TGTGCCAGCAGCTTAGATACAGGGCTGACCTACGAGCAGTACTTC. This sequence joins TRBV11-2 and TRBJ2-7; a possible D gene is TRBD1 (6 bases). CDR1 is SGHAT, CDR2 FQNNGV, per germline. CDR3 size: 15 residues. V was cut by 0 bases and J by 2 bases, with 11 bases left in between. The full variable domain, in which reference TRBV11-2 and TRBJ2-7 provide the parts outside the CDR3, is EAGVAQSPRYKIIEKRQSVAFWCNPISGHATLYWYQQILGQGPKLLIQFQNNGVVDDSQLPKDRFSAERLKGVDSTLKIQPAKLEDSAVYLCASSLDTGLTYEQYFGPGTRLTVT.

The V gene is TRBV7-8, the J gene TRBJ1-6, with TRBD1 as a possible D gene (5 bases). Germline CDR1 SGHVS, CDR2 FQNEAQ. The germline V and J ends were trimmed by 1 base and 10 bases, with 14 bases remaining between them. CDR3 length: 15 amino acids. DNA of the CDR3: TGTGCCAGCAGCTTAGTAGAGGACCCAGGGTCACCCCTCCACTTT. This gives the protein CASSLVEDPGSPLHF.

The V gene is TRBV18, the J gene TRBJ1-6; 10 bases map to TRBD1. CDR3 size: 17 residues. Germline CDR1 and CDR2: KGHSH and LQKENI. Trimming took 3 bases from V and 5 from J; bases not matched to a gene: 7. The CDR3: CASSPSLTGGHNSPLHF. CDR3 DNA: TGTGCCAGCTCACCGTCACTGACAGGGGGCCATAATTCACCCCTCCACTTT. Using reference TRBV18 and TRBJ1-6 for the parts outside the CDR3, the full variable domain is NAGVMQNPRHLVRRRGQEARLRCSPMKGHSHVYWYRQLPEEGLKFMVYLQKENIIDESGMPKERFSAEFPKEGPSILRIQQVVRGDSAAYFCASSPSLTGGHNSPLHFGNGTRLTVT.